This TCR beta chain was documented in a study of T-cell reconstitution after alpha-beta-depleted transplantation in children. Whole-study findings and limits: After one year, T-cell counts and TCRbeta diversity mostly came from new T cells. By about two months after transplant, alpha-beta T cells reportedly arose from several hundred graft clones that had expanded.

Germline V gene data show CDR1 as DFQATT and CDR2 as SNEGSKA (reference sequence). The CDR3 is 15 amino acids. V was pared by 0 bases and J by 1 base, with 4 bases of the junction left unmatched. On this clonotype: The antigen remains undetermined.

For TCRbeta, the library was prepared with unique molecular identifiers. MiXCR, run by TCRdb on the PCR reads, gives a single entry per CDR3 protein. Here the sample spans about 580,000 distinct CDR3 sequences, more than 20% being singletons. Sample: PBMCs, mostly from graft donor cells, taken 360 days after TCRalphabeta/CD19-depleted stem cell transplant. This clonotype was obtained from a boy under two years old who had a stem cell transplant for acute myeloid leukemia, so the T cells may come from the graft donor. This rearrangement joins TRBV20-1 to TRBJ1-1, with TRBD1 identical over 8 bases. CDR3 residues: CSARDHGTGNTEAFF. The CDR3 region has the DNA TGCAGTGCTAGAGATCATGGGACAGGGAACACTGAAGCTTTCTTT.